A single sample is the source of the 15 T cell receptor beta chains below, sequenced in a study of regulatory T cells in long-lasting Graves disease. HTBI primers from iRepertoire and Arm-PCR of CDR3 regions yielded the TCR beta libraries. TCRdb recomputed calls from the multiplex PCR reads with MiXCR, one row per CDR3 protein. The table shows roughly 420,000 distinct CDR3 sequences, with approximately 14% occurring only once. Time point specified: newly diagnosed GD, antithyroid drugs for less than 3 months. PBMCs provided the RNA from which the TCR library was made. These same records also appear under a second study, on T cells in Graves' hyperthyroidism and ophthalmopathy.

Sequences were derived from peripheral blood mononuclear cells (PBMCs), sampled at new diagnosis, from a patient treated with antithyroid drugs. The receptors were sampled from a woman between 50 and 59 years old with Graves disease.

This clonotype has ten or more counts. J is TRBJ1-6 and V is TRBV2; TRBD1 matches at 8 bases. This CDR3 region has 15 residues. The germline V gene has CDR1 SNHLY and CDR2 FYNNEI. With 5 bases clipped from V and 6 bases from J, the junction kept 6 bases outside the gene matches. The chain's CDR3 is CASSLQGGGNSPLHF. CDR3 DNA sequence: TGTGCCAGCAGTCTACAGGGGGGCGGTAATTCACCCCTCCACTTT.

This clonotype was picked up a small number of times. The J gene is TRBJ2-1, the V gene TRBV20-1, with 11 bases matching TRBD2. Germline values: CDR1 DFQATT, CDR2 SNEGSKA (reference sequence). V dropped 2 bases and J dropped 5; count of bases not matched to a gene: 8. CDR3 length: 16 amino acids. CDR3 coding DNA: TGCAGTGCTAGACGACTAGCGGGATTATCTAACAATGAGCAGTTCTTC. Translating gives CSARRLAGLSNNEQFF.

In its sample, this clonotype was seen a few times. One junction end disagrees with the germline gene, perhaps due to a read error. This CDR3 reads CASNQGDLSGANILTF. CDR3 sequence (DNA): TGTGCCTCCAATCAGGGGGACCTCTCTGGGGCCAACATCCTGACTTTC. The chain employs TRBV30 and TRBJ2-6; TRBD1 agrees at 7 bases. Germline CDR1 reads GTSNPN; CDR2 reads SVGIG (reference sequence). The CDR3 loop spans 16 amino acids. Drawing the rest from reference TRBV30 and TRBJ2-6, the complete variable domain is SQTIHQWPATLVQPVGSPLSLECTVEGTSNPNLYWYRQAAGRGLQLLFYSVGIGQISSEVPQNLSASRPQDRQFILSSKKLLLSDSGFYLCASNQGDLSGANILTFGAGSRLTVL.

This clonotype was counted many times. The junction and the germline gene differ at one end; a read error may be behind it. CDR3 DNA sequence: TGCGCCAGCAGCTTGGTGGGGGGGGGCACAGATACGCAGTATTTT. This encodes CASSLVGGGTDTQYF. The V call is TRBV7-9, the J call TRBJ2-3; 7 positions agree with TRBD2. This CDR3 region has 15 residues. Germline V gene lookup returns CDR1 SEHNR and CDR2 FQNEAQ (reference sequence).

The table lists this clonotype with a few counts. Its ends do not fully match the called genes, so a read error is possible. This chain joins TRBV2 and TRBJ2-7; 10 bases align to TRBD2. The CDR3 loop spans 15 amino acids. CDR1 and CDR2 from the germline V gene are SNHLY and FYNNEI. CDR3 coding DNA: TGTGCCAGCAGTGAAGAGGGACTAGCGTTAGGTTTTTTGCACTTC. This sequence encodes CASSEEGLALGFLHF.

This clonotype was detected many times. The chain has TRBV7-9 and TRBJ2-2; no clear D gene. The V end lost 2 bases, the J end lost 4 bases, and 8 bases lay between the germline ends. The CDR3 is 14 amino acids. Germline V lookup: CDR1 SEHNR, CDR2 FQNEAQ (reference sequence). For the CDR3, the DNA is TGTGCCAGCAGCTTAATGCAAAGCACCGGGGAGCTGTTTTTT. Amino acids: CASSLMQSTGELFF.

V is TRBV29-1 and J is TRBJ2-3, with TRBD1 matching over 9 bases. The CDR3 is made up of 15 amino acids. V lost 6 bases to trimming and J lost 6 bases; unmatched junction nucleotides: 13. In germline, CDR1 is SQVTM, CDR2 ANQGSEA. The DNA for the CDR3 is TGCAGCGTCCGTATACGGACAGGGGTGGGGGATACGCAGTATTTT. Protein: CSVRIRTGVGDTQYF.

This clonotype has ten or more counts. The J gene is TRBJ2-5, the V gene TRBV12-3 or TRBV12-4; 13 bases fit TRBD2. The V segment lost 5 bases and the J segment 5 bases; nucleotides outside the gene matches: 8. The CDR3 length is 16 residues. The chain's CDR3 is CASSPRTSGRLETQYF. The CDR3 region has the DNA TGTGCCAGCAGTCCCCGGACTAGCGGGAGATTGGAGACCCAGTACTTC.

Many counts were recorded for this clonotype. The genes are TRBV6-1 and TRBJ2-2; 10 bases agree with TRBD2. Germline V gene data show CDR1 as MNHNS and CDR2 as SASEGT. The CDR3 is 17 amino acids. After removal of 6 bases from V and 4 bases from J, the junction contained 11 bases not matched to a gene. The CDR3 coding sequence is TGTGCCAGCAGGCTCCCAGCGGGAGGGGGCGGCACCGGGGAGCTGTTTTTT. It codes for CASRLPAGGGGTGELFF.

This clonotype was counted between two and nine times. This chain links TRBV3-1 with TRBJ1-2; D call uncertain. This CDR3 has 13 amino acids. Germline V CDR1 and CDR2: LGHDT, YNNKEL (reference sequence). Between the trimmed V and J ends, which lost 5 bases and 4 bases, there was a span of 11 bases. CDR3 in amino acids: CASSSDSLYGYTF. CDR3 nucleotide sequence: TGTGCCAGCAGCTCCGACTCCCTCTATGGCTACACCTTC. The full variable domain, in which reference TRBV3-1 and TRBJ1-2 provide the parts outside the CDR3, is DTAVSQTPKYLVTQMGNDKSIKCEQNLGHDTMYWYKQDSKKFLKIMFSYNNKELIINETVPNRFSPKSPDKAHLNLHINSLELGDSAVYFCASSSDSLYGYTFGSGTRLTVV.

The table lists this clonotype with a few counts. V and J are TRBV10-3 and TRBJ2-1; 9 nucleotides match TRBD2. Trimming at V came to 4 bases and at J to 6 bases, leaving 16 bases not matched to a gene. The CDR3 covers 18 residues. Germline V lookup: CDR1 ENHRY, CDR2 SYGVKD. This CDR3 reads CAISVRGGGGARGNEQFF. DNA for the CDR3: TGTGCCATCAGTGTTCGGGGCGGGGGGGGGGCACGAGGCAATGAGCAGTTCTTC.

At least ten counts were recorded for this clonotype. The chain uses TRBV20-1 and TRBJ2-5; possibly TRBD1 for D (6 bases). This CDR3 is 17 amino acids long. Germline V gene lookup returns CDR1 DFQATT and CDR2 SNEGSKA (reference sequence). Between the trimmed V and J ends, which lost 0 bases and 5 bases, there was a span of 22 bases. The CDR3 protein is CSARERRVAGVRETQYF. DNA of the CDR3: TGCAGTGCTAGAGAGAGGCGGGTGGCAGGGGTTAGGGAGACCCAGTACTTC.

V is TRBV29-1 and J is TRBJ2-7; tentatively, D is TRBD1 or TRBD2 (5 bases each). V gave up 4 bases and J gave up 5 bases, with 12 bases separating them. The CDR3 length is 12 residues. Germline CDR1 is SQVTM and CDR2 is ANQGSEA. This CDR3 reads CSVGGTADEQYF. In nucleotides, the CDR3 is TGCAGCGTTGGGGGGACGGCGGACGAGCAGTACTTC.

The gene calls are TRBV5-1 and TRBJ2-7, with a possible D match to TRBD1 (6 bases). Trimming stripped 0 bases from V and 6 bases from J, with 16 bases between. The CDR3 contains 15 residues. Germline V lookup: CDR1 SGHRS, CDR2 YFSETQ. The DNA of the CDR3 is TGCGCCAGCAGCTTGGGCACAATGACAGGCTCCGAGCAGTACTTC. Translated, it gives CASSLGTMTGSEQYF.

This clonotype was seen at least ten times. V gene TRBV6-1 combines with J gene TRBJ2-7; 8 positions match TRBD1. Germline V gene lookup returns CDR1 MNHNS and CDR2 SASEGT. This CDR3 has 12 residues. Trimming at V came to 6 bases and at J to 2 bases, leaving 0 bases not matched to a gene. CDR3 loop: CASRTGAYEQYF. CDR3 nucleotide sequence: TGTGCCAGCAGGACAGGGGCCTACGAGCAGTACTTC.